Each of the 30 T cell receptor beta chains below was sequenced from the same sample in a study of blood T cell repertoires in COVID-19. Clones were sequenced by immunoSEQ multiplex PCR, and TCRdb holds only the in-frame ones, with some missing. Found here are approximately 300,000 clones, around 87% of them singletons; the top ten hold 2% to 2.5%. The sequencing input was peripheral blood. The source is a woman in her 50s who had recovered from COVID-19.

This clone was detected only a few times. The J gene is TRBJ2-2, the V gene TRBV6-4; tentative D call: TRBD1 (5 bases). The length of the CDR3 is 13 residues. V was pared by 5 bases and J by 3 bases, with 7 bases between. CDR1 is MRHNA, CDR2 SNTAGT, per germline. CDR3 loop: CASSLRDTGELFF. CDR3 in DNA: TGTGCCAGCAGTCTCAGGGACACCGGGGAGCTGTTTTTT.

This sequence joins TRBV4-3 and TRBJ2-7, with 7 bases identical to TRBD1. CDR1 and CDR2 (germline): LGHNA, YSLEER. V was clipped by 0 bases and J by 5 bases; unmatched bases: 7. The CDR3 runs to 15 residues. This chain's CDR3 is CASSQDATGLNEQYF. The CDR3 DNA reads TGCGCCAGCAGCCAAGATGCGACAGGGTTGAACGAGCAGTACTTC.

This sequence joins TRBV6-5 and TRBJ1-2; 8 positions agree with TRBD1. Germline V gives CDR1 MNHEY, CDR2 SVGAGI. J gave up 4 bases and V 5 bases, and 3 bases lay outside the gene matches. The CDR3 has 13 residues. The CDR3 is CASSTDRGYGYTF. The DNA for the CDR3 is TGTGCCAGCAGTACCGACAGGGGCTATGGCTACACCTTC.

The chain recombines TRBV7-2 with TRBJ2-7; tentative D call: TRBD1 (6 bases). V lost 2 bases, J lost 6 bases, and 17 bases lay in between. The CDR3 totals 15 residues. CDR1 and CDR2 from the germline V gene are SGHTA and FQGNSA. CDR3 sequence reads: CASSLQQGVHREQYF. CDR3 DNA: TGTGCCAGCAGCTTACAACAGGGAGTACATCGCGAGCAGTACTTC.

The gene calls are TRBV4-2 and TRBJ2-7, with TRBD2 matching 10 bases. After removal of 5 bases from V and 5 bases from J, the junction contained 12 bases not matched to a gene. The CDR3 runs 16 residues. Per germline, CDR1 LGHNA and CDR2 YNFKEQ. The CDR3 DNA reads TGTGCCAGCAGCGATAGCGGGGGGCCCACCAGGGACGAGCAGTACTTC. It yields the protein CASSDSGGPTRDEQYF.

This chain links TRBV2 with TRBJ2-7; 9 positions agree with TRBD2. From germline, CDR1 is SNHLY and CDR2 FYNNEI. V was pared by 6 bases and J by 4 bases, with 10 bases of the junction left unmatched. This CDR3 spans 15 amino acids. The CDR3 DNA reads TGTGCCAGCAGGCCCCTTAGCGGGGGCCGATACGAGCAGTACTTC. Encoded protein: CASRPLSGGRYEQYF.

This chain links TRBV10-3 with TRBJ2-7; D may be TRBD1 (6 bases). Germline values: CDR1 ENHRY, CDR2 SYGVKD. The CDR3 contains 13 residues. The V and J ends lost 6 bases and 5 bases respectively, with 14 bases between them. The CDR3 here is CAIRGQFRDEQYF. For the CDR3, the DNA is TGTGCCATCAGGGGACAATTCCGGGACGAGCAGTACTTC.

The gene calls are TRBV15 and TRBJ2-2; D possibly corresponds to TRBD1 (5 bases). The CDR3 has 14 residues. The germline CDR1 and CDR2 sequences are LNHNV and YYDKDF (reference sequence). The ends were cut back, 4 bases at V and 4 bases at J, with 10 bases in the middle. CDR3 region: CATSMETVTGELFF. CDR3 DNA sequence: TGTGCCACCAGCATGGAGACAGTCACCGGGGAGCTGTTTTTT. The whole variable domain, filled in from reference TRBV15 and TRBJ2-2, reads DAMVIQNPRYQVTQFGKPVTLSCSQTLNHNVMYWYQQKSSQAPKLLFHYYDKDFNNEADTPDNFQSRRPNTSFCFLDIRSPGLGDTAMYLCATSMETVTGELFFGEGSRLTVL.

The rearrangement joins TRBV9 to TRBJ1-1; no clear D. The CDR3 totals 15 residues. Trimming left V 0 bases short and J 0 bases short, with 9 bases between. Germline assignment: CDR1 SGDLS and CDR2 YYNGEE. In nucleotides, the CDR3 is TGTGCCAGCAGCGTAGGAGGGTATATGAACACTGAAGCTTTCTTT. This translates into CASSVGGYMNTEAFF. Variable domain in full (rest from reference TRBV9 and TRBJ1-1): DSGVTQTPKHLITATGQRVTLRCSPRSGDLSVYWYQQSLDQGLQFLIQYYNGEERAKGNILERFSAQQFPDLHSELNLSSLELGDSALYFCASSVGGYMNTEAFFGQGTRLTVV.

This chain connects TRBV27 to TRBJ2-1; D is possibly TRBD1 (5 bases). The V gene lost 4 bases and the J gene lost 4 bases, with 17 bases spanning the gap. The CDR3 has 16 residues. CDR1 is MNHEY, CDR2 SMNVEV, per germline (reference sequence). The CDR3 spells CASSSSGHGEYNEQFF. For the CDR3, the DNA is TGTGCCAGCAGTTCGAGTGGACATGGAGAATACAATGAGCAGTTCTTC.

The table lists this clone with a few counts. The chain carries TRBV14 and TRBJ2-6; tentatively, D is TRBD2 (6 bases). The CDR3 covers 17 residues. V was clipped by 1 base and J by 2 bases, with 12 bases between them. Per germline, CDR1 SGHDN and CDR2 FVKESK. The CDR3 sequence: CASSQAPWGAGANVLTF. CDR3 in DNA: TGTGCCAGCAGCCAAGCTCCCTGGGGGGCTGGGGCCAACGTCCTGACTTTC. Using reference TRBV14 and TRBJ2-6 for the parts outside the CDR3, the full variable domain is EAGVTQFPSHSVIEKGQTVTLRCDPISGHDNLYWYRRVMGKEIKFLLHFVKESKQDESGMPNNRFLAERTGGTYSTLKVQPAELEDSGVYFCASSQAPWGAGANVLTFGAGSRLTVL.

The chain recombines TRBV3-1 (or the pseudogene TRBV3-2) with TRBJ1-1; D is ambiguous. Germline CDR1 is LGHDT and CDR2 is YNNKEL (reference sequence). V was trimmed by 3 bases and J by 4 bases, leaving 12 bases between them. This CDR3 comprises 14 residues. The DNA of the CDR3 is TGTGCCAGCAGCCATCTTGGCCGAGGCACTGAAGCTTTCTTT. This gives the protein CASSHLGRGTEAFF.

The rearrangement uses TRBV2 and TRBJ2-1; maybe TRBD2 (5 bases). V lost 8 bases and J 0 bases, leaving 11 bases between the germline ends. The CDR3 is made up of 14 amino acids. Looked up from germline, CDR1 is SNHLY and CDR2 is FYNNEI. Here the CDR3 DNA reads TGTGCCAGCTCTCGGGATATCTCCTACAATGAGCAGTTCTTC. Translated, it gives CASSRDISYNEQFF.

The rearrangement uses TRBV4-3 and TRBJ1-1, with D possibly TRBD1 on 5 matching bases. Germline V gene data show CDR1 as LGHNA and CDR2 as YSLEER. The CDR3 has 16 residues. V was trimmed by 1 base and J by 0 bases, leaving 12 bases between them. CDR3 DNA: TGCGCCAGCAGCCAAGGGGGGGGGTCCATGAACACTGAAGCTTTCTTT. This translates into CASSQGGGSMNTEAFF.

The rearrangement joins TRBV9 to TRBJ2-5; TRBD2 agrees at 8 bases. J was trimmed by 7 bases and V by 0 bases; bases with no gene match: 8. There are 15 residues in the CDR3. Germline CDR1 and CDR2: SGDLS and YYNGEE. In DNA, the CDR3 is TGTGCCAGCAGCGTAGGAGCGGGAGCCGGGGCGACCCAGTACTTC. It codes for CASSVGAGAGATQYF.

The chain links TRBV5-6 to TRBJ2-1; 8 bases fit TRBD1. Germline-derived CDR1 and CDR2 are SGHDT and YYEEEE. The CDR3 runs to 14 residues. The J segment lost 4 bases and the V segment lost 3 bases, leaving 3 bases of the junction unmatched. This CDR3 reads CASSWTGSYNEQFF. CDR3 coding DNA: TGTGCCAGCAGCTGGACAGGGTCTTACAATGAGCAGTTCTTC. The variable domain in full, completed from reference TRBV5-6 and TRBJ2-1, reads DAGVTQSPTHLIKTRGQQVTLRCSPKSGHDTVSWYQQALGQGPQFIFQYYEEEERQRGNFPDRFSGHQFPNYSSELNVNALLLGDSALYLCASSWTGSYNEQFFGPGTRLTVL.

V is TRBV5-1 and J is TRBJ1-2; D is uncertain. The CDR3 has 14 residues. Germline CDR1 is SGHRS and CDR2 is YFSETQ. V lost 0 bases to trimming and J lost 8 bases, with 14 bases between them. CDR3 loop: CASSLEQKVGGYTF. The CDR3 DNA reads as TGCGCCAGCAGCTTGGAACAGAAGGTAGGAGGCTACACCTTC.

The genes are TRBV13 and TRBJ1-6, with D maybe TRBD1 (6 bases). The CDR3 consists of 18 residues. The ends were cut back, 4 bases at V and 9 bases at J, with 25 bases in the middle. Germline V gene sequence: CDR1 PRHDT, CDR2 FYEKMQ (reference sequence). The DNA of the CDR3 is TGTGCCAGCAGCTCCATAATGGACAGACAGTCGCGGCGTTCACCCCTCCACTTT. Amino acid sequence: CASSSIMDRQSRRSPLHF.

CDR3 coding DNA: TGTGCCAGCAGCCTGCGGAGTAATGCTAATGAAAAACTGTTTTTT. Residues: CASSLRSNANEKLFF. The rearrangement joins TRBV7-9 to TRBJ1-4; D remains unclear. CDR3 length: 15 amino acids. CDR1 is SEHNR, CDR2 FQNEAQ, per germline (reference sequence). V lost 5 bases, J lost 3 bases, and 13 bases lay in between.

The chain joins TRBV19 to TRBJ2-7; 9 bases are shared with TRBD1. Germline CDR1 and CDR2: LNHDA and SQIVND (reference sequence). Trimming cost V 5 bases and J 1 base; bases outside gene matches: 6. This CDR3 has 15 residues. Here the CDR3 DNA reads TGTGCCAGTAGTCTCCGGACAGGGGCGTCCTACGAGCAGTACTTC. Translated: CASSLRTGASYEQYF.

The chain is built from TRBV18 and TRBJ2-3; D is ambiguous. Trimming stripped 1 base from V and 2 bases from J, with 13 bases between. Germline values: CDR1 KGHSH, CDR2 LQKENI. This CDR3 contains 16 residues. This CDR3 is CASSPLGRDNTDTQYF. CDR3 nucleotides: TGTGCCAGCTCACCACTGGGCCGCGACAACACAGATACGCAGTATTTT.

In this sample, this clone turned up a few times. The chain combines TRBV3-1 (or the pseudogene TRBV3-2) with TRBJ1-2; TRBD1 matches 7 bases. This CDR3 region has 14 residues. Germline assignment: CDR1 LGHDT and CDR2 YNNKEL (reference sequence). V shed 1 base and J 11 bases; nucleotides not matched to a gene: 10. The chain's CDR3 is CASSQVSSTGRYTF. The CDR3 DNA reads TGTGCCAGCAGCCAAGTAAGTTCGACAGGGAGGTACACCTTC.

This clone has only one observation. The chain carries TRBV28 and TRBJ2-1; 8 bases fit TRBD2. This CDR3 is 17 amino acids long. Germline trimming cut 4 bases from V and 9 bases from J; bases unmatched to any gene: 17. In germline, CDR1 is MDHEN, CDR2 SYDVKM. The CDR3 DNA reads as TGTGCCAGCAGTTCAGACCCCCGGACTAGCCGGAACCTTGAGCAGTTCTTC. It translates to CASSSDPRTSRNLEQFF. Filled out from reference TRBV28 and TRBJ2-1, the complete variable domain reads DVKVTQSSRYLVKRTGEKVFLECVQDMDHENMFWYRQDPGLGLRLIYFSYDVKMKEKGDIPEGYSVSREKKERFSLILESASTNQTSMYLCASSSDPRTSRNLEQFFGPGTRLTVL.

The chain carries TRBV5-6 and TRBJ2-3, with D possibly being TRBD2 (6 bases). Per germline, CDR1 SGHDT and CDR2 YYEEEE. Trimming cost V 0 bases and J 2 bases, with 7 bases left between them. The CDR3 is made up of 14 amino acids. CDR3 nucleotides: TGTGCCAGCAGCTTGGGCGGGAACACAGATACGCAGTATTTT. Its translation: CASSLGGNTDTQYF.

This clone was observed once. The chain links TRBV19 to TRBJ2-1, with D maybe TRBD1 (6 bases). This CDR3 spans 14 amino acids. Germline V lookup: CDR1 LNHDA, CDR2 SQIVND (reference sequence). Trimming cost V 5 bases and J 4 bases, with 12 bases left between them. CDR3 DNA: TGTGCCAGTAGTCCGCAGGGGATGTACAATGAGCAGTTCTTC. This encodes CASSPQGMYNEQFF.

This clone was seen a handful of times. The chain is built from TRBV5-1 and TRBJ2-2, with a weak D call TRBD2 (6 bases). V lost 0 bases and J 7 bases, leaving 13 bases between the germline ends. This CDR3 comprises 15 residues. In germline, CDR1 is SGHRS, CDR2 YFSETQ. The CDR3 sequence is CASSLAETGGGELFF. CDR3 sequence (DNA): TGCGCCAGCAGCTTGGCCGAGACCGGGGGCGGGGAGCTGTTTTTT.

Comment on this clone: A read error may account for a junction end that differs from germline. The chain combines TRBV10-3 with TRBJ1-1, with 7 bases identical to TRBD1. Germline V gene data show CDR1 as ENHRY and CDR2 as SYGVKD. The CDR3 sequence is 13 residues long. The CDR3 sequence: CATSAERGQPPGF. DNA for the CDR3: TGTGCCACATCTGCCGAGAGGGGACAGCCCCCGGGGTTT.

The gene calls are TRBV18 and TRBJ2-7; 9 nucleotides agree with TRBD2. V lost 3 bases and J lost 6; bases outside the gene matches: 9. The CDR3 is 15 residues long. Germline values: CDR1 KGHSH, CDR2 LQKENI. CDR3 coding DNA: TGTGCCAGCTCACCCCGGGCAGGACTAGCGTTCGAGCAGTACTTC. Translation gives CASSPRAGLAFEQYF.

This clone is a singleton in its sample. The chain joins TRBV21-1 to TRBJ2-5; the D segment call TRBD1 is taken from the table without a DNA check. TRBV21-1 is a documented pseudogene. CDR3 length: 17 amino acids. The CDR3 sequence is CASSNSMGDRIQETQYF. CDR3 DNA: TGTGCCAGCAGCAATAGTATGGGTGACAGAATCCAAGAGACCCAGTACTTC.

The chain has TRBV2 and TRBJ2-2; 9 nucleotides match TRBD2. The J segment lost 6 bases and the V segment lost 4 bases, leaving 3 bases of the junction unmatched. The CDR3 length is 14 residues. Germline values: CDR1 SNHLY, CDR2 FYNNEI. The CDR3 sequence: CASSVEREAGELFF. As DNA, the CDR3 is TGTGCCAGCAGTGTGGAGCGGGAGGCCGGGGAGCTGTTTTTT.